The 20 T cell receptor beta chains below were found in one sample sequenced in a study of T-cell memory formation after mild COVID-19 (TCRdb year 2021). Libraries were constructed by 5' RACE. The sequencer was an Illumina NovaSeq 6000. Clones were called with MiXCR by TCRdb after fastp trimmed the public reads at Q25, and only in-frame beta chains were retained. Each CDR3 protein appears once, grouped with its most common genes and DNA. This sample has about 470,000 distinct CDR3 sequences in its table, and 15% to 20% of those were observed once. The ten largest clones add up to around 12% of the sample. Sequenced material: PBMCs or a T cell subset sorted from them (not recorded which). These receptors all stem from an adult woman who had mild COVID-19 (a few samples of this study predate the infection). The sample titles of this study are shuffled in the database, so cell type and time point are left out; the donor was told from shared clones.

This sequence joins TRBV7-2 and TRBJ1-5; D uncertain. Germline CDR1 SGHTA, CDR2 FQGNSA. V lost 2 bases and J 6 bases, leaving 8 bases between the germline ends. This CDR3 is built from 13 residues. The CDR3 DNA follows: TGTGCCAGCAGCTTAAAGGCGCGTCAGCCCCAGCATTTT. This sequence encodes CASSLKARQPQHF.

The genes are TRBV6-5 and TRBJ2-1; 14 positions agree with TRBD2. The CDR3 extends over 18 amino acids. Germline V gene sequence: CDR1 MNHEY, CDR2 SVGAGI. V lost 6 bases, J lost 0 bases, and 7 bases stayed unmatched. The CDR3 protein is CASRGLAGVVSSYNEQFF. CDR3 coding DNA: TGTGCCAGCAGGGGACTAGCGGGGGTGGTGAGCTCCTACAATGAGCAGTTCTTC.

The V and J genes are TRBV6-5 and TRBJ2-2, with 7 bases that match TRBD2. This CDR3 is built from 16 residues. The germline V gene encodes CDR1 MNHEY and CDR2 SVGAGI. The V segment lost 6 bases and the J segment 1 base; nucleotides outside the gene matches: 8. This CDR3 is CASRLVTGGNTGELFF. Here the CDR3 DNA reads TGTGCCAGCAGGCTGGTAACGGGAGGGAACACCGGGGAGCTGTTTTTT.

The chain employs TRBV10-3 and TRBJ1-5; the D gene is possibly TRBD1 (6 bases). The CDR3 totals 17 residues. CDR1 is ENHRY, CDR2 SYGVKD, per germline. Trimming removed 4 bases at V and 3 bases at J, with 19 bases between. The CDR3: CAISGGAVSDDNQPQHF. CDR3 bases: TGTGCCATCAGTGGGGGGGCGGTGTCTGATGACAATCAGCCCCAGCATTTT.

In this sample, this clonotype turned up a few times. This sequence joins TRBV12-3 or TRBV12-4 and TRBJ1-1, with D possibly being TRBD1 (6 bases). Between the trimmed V and J ends, which lost 8 bases and 1 base, there was a span of 14 bases. There are 14 residues in the CDR3. CDR3 sequence (DNA): TGTGCCAGCCGAGAACACAGGGAGAACACTGAAGCTTTCTTT. Its protein is CASREHRENTEAFF.

This clonotype was recorded a few times. The chain joins TRBV7-9 to TRBJ2-7; either TRBD1 or TRBD2 may fit D (5 bases each). The CDR3 is 13 amino acids. Trimming pared 2 bases from V and 3 bases from J, leaving 8 bases between. CDR1 and CDR2 (germline): SEHNR, FQNEAQ (reference sequence). The CDR3 is CASSLRDVYEQYF. As DNA, the CDR3 is TGTGCCAGCAGCTTACGGGACGTCTACGAGCAGTACTTC.

V usage is TRBV27 and J usage is TRBJ1-2, with 7 bases aligning to TRBD1. Germline lookup yields CDR1 MNHEY and CDR2 SMNVEV (reference sequence). The CDR3 has 13 residues. The junction had 5 bases not matched to a gene; V was cut back by 4 bases and J by 6 bases. The CDR3, as DNA: TGTGCCAGCAGTTCCCGACAGGGCGATGGCTACACCTTC. It translates to CASSSRQGDGYTF.

This clonotype was counted a few times. This chain joins TRBV7-2 and TRBJ2-1; tentative D call: TRBD2 (6 bases). Germline values: CDR1 SGHTA, CDR2 FQGNSA. The V end lost 5 bases, the J end lost 6 bases, and 14 bases lay between the germline ends. The CDR3 sequence is 14 residues long. The CDR3 coding sequence is TGTGCCAGCAGCACGGGACTTCCTATCAATGAGCAGTTCTTC. It yields the protein CASSTGLPINEQFF.

This clonotype was seen once. The V gene is TRBV9, the J gene TRBJ2-4, with a possible D match to TRBD2 (6 bases). Germline values: CDR1 SGDLS, CDR2 YYNGEE. There are 15 residues in the CDR3. V lost 2 bases to trimming and J lost 6 bases, with 15 bases between them. The CDR3 here is CASSVGSQGGNIQYF. Here the CDR3 DNA reads TGTGCCAGCAGCGTTGGCTCTCAGGGAGGAAACATTCAGTACTTC.

This clonotype showed up many times. The chain combines TRBV12-3 or TRBV12-4 with TRBJ2-7; D tentatively fits TRBD1 or TRBD2 (5 bases each). This CDR3 contains 17 residues. V was clipped by 5 bases and J by 2 bases, with 22 bases between them. In DNA, the CDR3 is TGTGCCAGCAGTCCGCAGGGAGCCGTCGTTGGGGCCTACGAGCAGTACTTC. Protein: CASSPQGAVVGAYEQYF.

This sequence joins TRBV20-1 and TRBJ1-3, with D uncertain. The CDR3 is 15 amino acids. The V gene's germline CDR1 is DFQATT and CDR2 SNEGSKA (reference sequence). V gave up 5 bases and J gave up 0 bases, with 14 bases separating them. CDR3 sequence reads: CSAPRAGFSGNTIYF. The CDR3 DNA reads TGCAGTGCTCCGCGGGCGGGGTTCTCTGGAAACACCATATATTTT.

This clonotype was seen a few times. The V and J genes are TRBV6-1 and TRBJ2-6; D is possibly TRBD1 (5 bases). The CDR3 is 14 amino acids. V gave up 3 bases and J gave up 4 bases, with 7 bases separating them. In germline, CDR1 is MNHNS, CDR2 SASEGT. The CDR3 DNA reads TGTGCCAGCAGTGACAGGGCCGGGGCCAACGTCCTGACTTTC. It encodes CASSDRAGANVLTF.

The gene calls are TRBV7-8 and TRBJ2-7; D is undetermined. Germline CDR1 SGHVS, CDR2 FQNEAQ. V was shortened by 0 bases and J by 5 bases, with 5 bases between the two germline ends. CDR3 length: 12 residues. The CDR3 reads CASSLAIHEQYF. For the CDR3, the DNA is TGTGCCAGCAGCTTAGCTATCCACGAGCAGTACTTC.

The V gene is TRBV6-1, the J gene TRBJ1-5; tentative D call: TRBD1 (6 bases). V was clipped by 1 base and J by 4 bases, with 14 bases between them. In germline, CDR1 is MNHNS, CDR2 SASEGT. The CDR3 is made up of 16 amino acids. As DNA, the CDR3 is TGTGCCAGCAGTGAAGGCCGGACAGCCTGGAATCAGCCCCAGCATTTT. As protein: CASSEGRTAWNQPQHF.

Only a few counts were recorded for this clonotype. This chain uses TRBV10-2 with TRBJ2-7, with D possibly matching TRBD1 (6 bases). CDR3 length: 16 amino acids. V was pared by 7 bases and J by 3 bases, with 22 bases between. The germline V gene has CDR1 WSHSY and CDR2 SAAADI. The CDR3 loop reads CASTFTKTGGDYEQYF. As DNA, the CDR3 is TGCGCCAGCACCTTTACCAAGACAGGAGGAGACTACGAGCAGTACTTC.

The CDR3 DNA reads as TGTGCCAGCAGCTTAGGGACTAGAACGGCATCCTACAATGAGCAGTTCTTC. Translated, it gives CASSLGTRTASYNEQFF. The chain links TRBV7-6 to TRBJ2-1; TRBD2 aligns across 7 bases. The CDR3 extends over 17 amino acids. Germline CDR1 and CDR2: SGHVS and FNYEAQ. With V trimmed by 1 base and J by 1 base, 7 bases remained unmatched. The variable domain in full, with the rest retrieved from reference TRBV7-6 and TRBJ2-1, is GAGVSQSPRYKVTKRGQDVALRCDPISGHVSLYWYRQALGQGPEFLTYFNYEAQQDKSGLPNDRFSAERPEGSISTLTIQRTEQRDSAMYRCASSLGTRTASYNEQFFGPGTRLTVL.

This clonotype was observed a handful of times. The chain links TRBV5-1 to TRBJ2-6; TRBD1 might be the D (6 bases). V was trimmed by 7 bases and J by 1 base, leaving 15 bases between them. This CDR3 is built from 16 residues. CDR1 is SGHRS and CDR2 is YFSETQ in the germline V gene. Here the CDR3 reads CASRPGQISGANVLTF. As DNA, the CDR3 is TGCGCCAGCCGACCTGGACAGATATCTGGGGCCAACGTCCTGACTTTC. The full variable domain, its missing parts supplied by reference TRBV5-1 and TRBJ2-6, is KAGVTQTPRYLIKTRGQQVTLSCSPISGHRSVSWYQQTPGQGLQFLFEYFSETQRNKGNFPGRFSGRQFSNSRSEMNVSTLELGDSALYLCASRPGQISGANVLTFGAGSRLTVL.

The chain carries TRBV21-1 and TRBJ2-7; the table's D call, TRBD2, was not checked against the DNA. TRBV21-1 is a recognized pseudogene. The CDR3 length is 15 residues. The CDR3 DNA reads TGTGCCAGCAGCAAATCCCCTAGCGGGAGCCCCGCGGGGGACTTC. Amino acids: CASSKSPSGSPAGDF.

V is TRBV18 and J is TRBJ2-1; 11 bases align to TRBD2. CDR1 is KGHSH and CDR2 is LQKENI in the germline V gene. The V and J ends lost 1 base and 2 bases, in that order; junction bases with no gene match: 1. The CDR3 covers 16 residues. CDR3 region: CASSPRLAGTYNEQFF. CDR3 bases: TGTGCCAGCTCACCACGACTAGCGGGGACCTACAATGAGCAGTTCTTC.

This clonotype was picked up a small number of times. DNA of the CDR3: TGTGCCAGCAGCCAAGTCCCAGCCCCCGGGGACGAGCAGTACTTC. Translation: CASSQVPAPGDEQYF. The V gene is TRBV14, the J gene TRBJ2-7, with D possibly TRBD2 on 5 matching bases. The germline V gene encodes CDR1 SGHDN and CDR2 FVKESK. The CDR3 loop spans 15 amino acids. The V and J ends lost 1 base and 5 bases respectively, with 15 bases between them.